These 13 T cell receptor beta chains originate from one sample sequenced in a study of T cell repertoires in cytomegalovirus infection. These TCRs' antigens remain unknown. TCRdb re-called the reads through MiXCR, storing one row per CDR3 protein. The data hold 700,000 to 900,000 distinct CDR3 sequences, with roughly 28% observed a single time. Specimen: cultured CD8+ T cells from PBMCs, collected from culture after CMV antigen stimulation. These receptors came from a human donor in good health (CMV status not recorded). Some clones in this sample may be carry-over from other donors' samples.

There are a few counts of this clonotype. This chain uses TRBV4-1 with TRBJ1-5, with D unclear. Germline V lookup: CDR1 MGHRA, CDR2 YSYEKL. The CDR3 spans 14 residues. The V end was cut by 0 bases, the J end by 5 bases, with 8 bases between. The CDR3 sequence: CASSQESEDQPQHF. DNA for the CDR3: TGCGCCAGCAGCCAAGAAAGCGAAGATCAGCCCCAGCATTTT.

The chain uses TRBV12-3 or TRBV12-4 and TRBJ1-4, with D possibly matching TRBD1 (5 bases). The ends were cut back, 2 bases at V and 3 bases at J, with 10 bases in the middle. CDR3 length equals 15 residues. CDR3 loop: CASSLRGDANEKLFF. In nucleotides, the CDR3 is TGTGCCAGCAGTTTAAGAGGGGACGCTAATGAAAAACTGTTTTTT.

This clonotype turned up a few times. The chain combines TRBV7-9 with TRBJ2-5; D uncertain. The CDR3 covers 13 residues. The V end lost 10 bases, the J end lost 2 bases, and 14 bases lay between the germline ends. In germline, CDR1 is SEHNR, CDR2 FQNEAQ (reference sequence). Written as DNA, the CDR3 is TGTGCCACCCCGGAAGGACCTCAAGAGACCCAGTACTTC. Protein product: CATPEGPQETQYF.

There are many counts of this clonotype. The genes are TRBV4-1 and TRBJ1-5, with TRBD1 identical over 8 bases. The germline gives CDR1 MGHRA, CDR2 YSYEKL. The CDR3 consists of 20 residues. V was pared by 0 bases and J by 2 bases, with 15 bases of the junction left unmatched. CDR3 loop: CASSQDLAGGFILGNQPQHF. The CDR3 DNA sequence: TGCGCCAGCAGCCAAGATTTGGCAGGGGGCTTTATTTTAGGCAATCAGCCCCAGCATTTT.

CDR3 residues: CASSRSYRMNTEAFF. The CDR3 nucleotides are TGTGCCAGCAGCCGGAGCTACAGAATGAACACTGAAGCTTTCTTT. V is TRBV28 and J is TRBJ1-1, with unresolved D. The CDR3 runs to 15 residues. Trimming took 6 bases from V and 0 from J, leaving 14 bases between them. Germline CDR1 MDHEN, CDR2 SYDVKM.

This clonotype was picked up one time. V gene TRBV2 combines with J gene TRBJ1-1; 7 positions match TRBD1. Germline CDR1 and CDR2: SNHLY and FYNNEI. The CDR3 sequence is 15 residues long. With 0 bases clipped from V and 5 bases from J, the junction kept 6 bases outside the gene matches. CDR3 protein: CASSEAKGAMTEAFF. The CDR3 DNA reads TGTGCCAGCAGTGAAGCGAAGGGGGCTATGACTGAAGCTTTCTTT.

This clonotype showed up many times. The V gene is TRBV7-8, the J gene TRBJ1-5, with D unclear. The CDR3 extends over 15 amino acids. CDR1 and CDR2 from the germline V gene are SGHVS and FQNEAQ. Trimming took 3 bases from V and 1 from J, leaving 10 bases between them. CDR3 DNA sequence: TGTGCCAGCAGCTTGTTTTCTAACAGCAATCAGCCCCAGCATTTT. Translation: CASSLFSNSNQPQHF.

CDR3 bases: TGCAGCGTGGCCGGGACAGGGGCTTACTACAATGAGCAGTTCTTC. Translated: CSVAGTGAYYNEQFF. This rearrangement joins TRBV29-1 to TRBJ2-1; 10 positions agree with TRBD1. CDR3 length: 15 amino acids. Looked up from germline, CDR1 is SQVTM and CDR2 is ANQGSEA. With 6 bases clipped from V and 3 bases from J, the junction kept 8 bases outside the gene matches.

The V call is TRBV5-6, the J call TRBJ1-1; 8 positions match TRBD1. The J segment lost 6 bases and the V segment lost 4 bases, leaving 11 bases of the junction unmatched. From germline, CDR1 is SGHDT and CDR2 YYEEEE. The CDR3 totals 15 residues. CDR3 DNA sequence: TGTGCCAGCAGCGACGGACAGGGACGAGACGCTGAAGCTTTCTTT. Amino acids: CASSDGQGRDAEAFF.

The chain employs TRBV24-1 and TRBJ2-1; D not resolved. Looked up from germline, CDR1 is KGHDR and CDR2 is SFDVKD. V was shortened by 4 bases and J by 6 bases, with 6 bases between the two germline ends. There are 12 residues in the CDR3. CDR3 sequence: CATSERRNEQFF. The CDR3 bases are TGTGCCACCAGTGAAAGGCGCAATGAGCAGTTCTTC.

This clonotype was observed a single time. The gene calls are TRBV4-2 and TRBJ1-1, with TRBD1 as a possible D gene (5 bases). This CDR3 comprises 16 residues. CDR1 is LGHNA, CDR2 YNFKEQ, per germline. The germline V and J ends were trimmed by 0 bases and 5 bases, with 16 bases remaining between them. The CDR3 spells CASSQDADGGSTEAFF. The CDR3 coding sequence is TGTGCCAGCAGCCAAGATGCGGACGGGGGGAGTACTGAAGCTTTCTTT.

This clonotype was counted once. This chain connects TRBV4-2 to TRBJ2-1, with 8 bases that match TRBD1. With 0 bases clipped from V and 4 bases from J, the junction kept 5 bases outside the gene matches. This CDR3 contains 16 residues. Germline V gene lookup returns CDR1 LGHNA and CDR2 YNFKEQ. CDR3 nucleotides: TGTGCCAGCAGCCAAGATTCCGGGACAGGTTACAATGAGCAGTTCTTC. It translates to CASSQDSGTGYNEQFF.

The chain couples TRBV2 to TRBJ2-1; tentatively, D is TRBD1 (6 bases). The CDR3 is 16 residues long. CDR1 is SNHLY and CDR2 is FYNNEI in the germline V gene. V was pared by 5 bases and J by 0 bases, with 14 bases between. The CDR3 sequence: CASSPRDRLSYNEQFF. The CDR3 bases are TGTGCCAGCAGTCCTAGAGACAGGCTCTCCTACAATGAGCAGTTCTTC.